The text below deals with one TCR beta chain. This clonotype was seen at least ten times. Its antigen is currently not known. Within one base of it there is no much larger clone, and no base qualities were kept. The data stem from a study of T-cell reconstitution after alpha-beta-depleted transplantation in children (dated by TCRdb to 2016 to 2018). Study-level background: Using TCR repertoire profiling, the study followed T-cell immune reconstitution in a quantitative way in children after TCRalphabeta/CD19-depleted allogeneic hematopoietic cell transplantation. General findings and caveats noted by the study authors: The frequencies of hyperexpanded clones fell over the following months, and after one year, T-cell counts and TCRbeta diversity were mostly attributed to newly produced T cells. The apparently early alphabetaT-cell count recovery about two months after transplant was reportedly dependent on only several hundred rapidly expanded clones derived from non-depleted graft cells. In some patients, the high TCRbeta diversity seen at day 60 was put down to recipient T cells and intrathymic progenitors that had survived conditioning.

The sample's treatment or condition, from its label and the paper: allogeneic hematopoietic cell transplantation with graft depleted of TCRalphabeta T cells and CD19 B cells. TCRalphabeta/CD19-depleted allogeneic hematopoietic cell grafts were given to the transplant recipients, all of whom were children. The CDR3 goes from the cysteine to the phenylalanine over 15 residues. Left in the record is the CDR3 DNA by itself, 45 bases read in frame from the first base. V ends up 7 bases short and J 6 bases short, with an unmatched junction base count of 13. The germline V gene provides CDR1 MNHNS and CDR2 SASEGT. The protocol used for the library was PCR. The sample was run on an Illumina HiSeq 2500. Molecular barcoding was employed in the preparation of TCR libraries, with unique molecular identifiers being used to normalize TCRbeta repertoire quantification. TCRdb reworked the public reads: Q25 trimming with fastp, MiXCR clone assembly, productive beta chains retained. A single entry per CDR3 protein holds the most common genes and DNA from its merged rows. The table for this sample lists fewer than 750,000 distinct CDR3 sequences; roughly 23% of them were counted only once. Clones ranked in the top ten supply less than 15% of the sample.

This specimen consisted of PBMCs, mostly from graft donor cells, obtained 360 days after TCRalphabeta/CD19-depleted stem cell transplant. This receptor chain uses TRBV6-1 and TRBJ2-3, with TRBD2 matching 7 junction bases. This receptor was taken from a boy in the first two years of life who had a stem cell transplant for acute myeloid leukemia, so the T cells may come from the graft donor. Read as DNA, the sequence is TGTGCCAGCACCTCGGGAGGATATACTAGGGATACGCAGTATTTT. Its amino acids are CASTSGGYTRDTQYF.